The present entry profiles one T cell receptor (beta chain) with its context. Its antigen target is currently unknown. The sample holds no much larger clone one base away, and base qualities are not on file. The entry originates in a study of T cell repertoires in ileal Crohn's disease (dated 2019 in TCRdb). About the investigation overall: Median disease duration was around 8 years, and roughly a third of patients were identified as active smokers at the time of surgery. Endoscopic postoperative recurrence was defined by a Rutgeerts score above i0. The TCR repertoire was analysed in about 62 patients with Crohn's disease drawn from a prospective multicentre cohort. Every patient underwent surgery because of a complication, which was stricturing disease in around 61% of cases and penetrating disease in roughly 39%. A total of some 170 mucosal samples from 57 patients were sequenced, with samples obtained at several locations on the surgical specimen and at postoperative endoscopy. The study was conducted in parallel with a multicentre cohort built to find predictors of early endoscopic recurrence after ileocolonic resection. Neoterminal ileum biopsies obtained at postoperative colonoscopy were designated as M6 samples. About half of the patients received postoperative therapy: about a dozen received thiopurines and 15 to 20 received anti-TNF agents. Findings and caveats that apply to the study as a whole: More high-frequency clones were carried by sorted CD8 T cells than by CD4 T cells, suggesting that mucosal expansions were mainly CD8. Endoscopic recurrence was linked to a higher percentage of high-frequency clones at surgery, and recurrence occurred in every patient whose clonality exceeded 26.8% (18/57). Only a subgroup of patients, of unstated size, had their mucosal CD4 and CD8 T cells sorted and sequenced. A significantly higher proportion of clonal expansions was observed in active smokers at surgery than in non-smokers (approximately 26% vs 17%, p=0.02). Postoperative endoscopy timing varied within the first year after surgery, with a median delay of 6.9 months.

The time point label corresponds to: neoterminal ileum biopsy at postoperative endoscopy, about 6 months after surgery. Adults with ileal or ileocolonic Crohn's disease and an indication for ileocolonic resection were eligible for inclusion. Whole ileal mucosal biopsies were stored frozen at -80°C before DNA extraction. Genomic DNA was isolated from frozen whole biopsies using a TRizol-based method, and the DNA was quantified with a NanoDrop 2000 spectrophotometer. Counted from cysteine to phenylalanine, this CDR3 has 14 amino acids. The sequence is cut down to CDR3 DNA, 42 bases in frame from base 1. CDR1 and CDR2 were assigned from the germline V gene as MNHEY and SVGAGI. Trimming removed 6 bases from V and 2 bases from J, leaving 14 bases between the germline ends. For commercial TCRB immunosequencing, approximately 460 nanograms of biopsy DNA were submitted for each sample. Adaptive Biotechnology amplified CDR3 regions from genomic DNA with a two-step multiplex PCR that controlled for amplification bias. Primers for every V and J gene segment were used in the first PCR, and barcodes and Illumina adapters were added in the second PCR. An Illumina instrument was used to sequence the CDR3 libraries. From the authors' description of their analysis: The analysis used both the pipelines supplied by the vendor and custom analysis of the raw data in R/Bioconductor with R version 3.3.0. Clonality, ranging from 0 to 1, was calculated as the inverse of the normalised Shannon entropy of all productive clones. High-frequency clones were defined as the repertoire share of the top 100 clones, retaining only clones passing a 95% confidence test. Repertoire diversity was measured with the Simpson index, and overlap between samples was measured with the Morisita-Horn index. Imported from immuneACCESS, the table was reduced by TCRdb to in-frame sequences with V and J called. These copies leave out some clones; in studies compared against another copy, an unresolved V gene accounts for under half, and the cause of the remainder is not known. The D gene and trimming were derived from the DNA, and the V and J assignments and clone size from that table. This sample lists more than 10,000 clones; approximately 81% were detected once. The ten largest clonotypes hold less than 15% of the sample.

The receptor was isolated from an adult with Crohn's disease. The V and J segments used are TRBV6-5 and TRBJ2-7; possibly the D gene is TRBD2, per 6 matching bases. Sequencing used ileal tissue. The CDR3 has the sequence CASSSRGGTYEQYF. The nucleotides read TGTGCCAGCAGCTCCCGGGGAGGAACCTACGAGCAGTACTTC.